This T cell receptor beta chain was identified in a study of cytomegalovirus exposure and HLA in healthy donors. General observations from the study: It was reportedly the case that the classifier diagnosed cytomegalovirus status with high specificity and sensitivity. Cytomegalovirus association was assigned to about 180 TCR beta chains.

V shed 3 bases and J 6 bases; nucleotides not matched to a gene: 7. Germline V gene data show CDR1 as SNHLY and CDR2 as FYNNEI. CDR3 length: 15 amino acids. The donors were in the approximately 120-subject validation cohort, distinct from the roughly 700-subject first cohort. About this clone: What it binds is unknown.

Only in-frame clones appear in the TCRdb table, and some are missing; sequencing was by immunoSEQ multiplex PCR. The sample has 130,000 or so clones, 75% to 90% seen once; the top ten hold 0.95% to 1.5%. The source material was PBMCs. The V call is TRBV2, the J call TRBJ1-4, with 7 bases matching TRBD1. This sequence was found in a woman aged 18-29 years in good health and CMV-seronegative. The CDR3 spells CASSEVYRGDEKLFF. The CDR3 DNA reads TGTGCCAGCAGTGAGGTTTACAGGGGAGATGAAAAACTGTTTTTT.